The next 14 T cell receptor beta chains were all read from a single sample in a study of cytomegalovirus exposure and HLA in healthy donors. A multiplex PCR was run with 60 Vbeta primers and 13 Jbeta primers. Assay used: immunoSEQ multiplex PCR; TCRdb lists only in-frame clones, some missing. This table has around 160,000 clones, about 75% appearing once. Sequenced sample: PBMCs. All receptors come from a male donor in good health and CMV-seropositive.

This clone has only a few counts. V is TRBV6-5 and J is TRBJ1-1; 9 nucleotides line up with TRBD1. CDR1 is MNHEY, CDR2 SVGAGI, per germline. V was clipped by 5 bases and J by 5 bases; unmatched bases: 6. CDR3 length: 14 amino acids. CDR3 in DNA: TGTGCCAGCAGTACAGGGACAGGGTGGACTGAAGCTTTCTTT. Translation: CASSTGTGWTEAFF.

The table lists this clone with a count of one. J is TRBJ2-2 and V is TRBV18, with D maybe TRBD2 (6 bases). CDR3 length: 15 amino acids. CDR1 and CDR2 (germline): KGHSH, LQKENI. Trimming pared 3 bases from V and 1 base from J, leaving 9 bases between. The CDR3 loop reads CASSPPGLNTGELFF. CDR3 bases: TGTGCCAGCTCACCCCCGGGACTGAACACCGGGGAGCTGTTTTTT.

The rearrangement uses TRBV2 and TRBJ2-7; tentatively, D is TRBD2 (7 bases). The V end was cut by 7 bases, the J end by 4 bases, with 17 bases between. The CDR3 contains 14 residues. Per germline, CDR1 SNHLY and CDR2 FYNNEI. The CDR3 loop is CASIPGGGLYEQYF. The CDR3 DNA reads as TGTGCCAGCATCCCGGGGGGCGGGCTATACGAGCAGTACTTC. Drawing the rest from reference TRBV2 and TRBJ2-7, the complete variable domain is EPEVTQTPSHQVTQMGQEVILRCVPISNHLYFYWYRQILGQKVEFLVSFYNNEISEKSEIFDDQFSVERPDGSNFTLKIRSTKLEDSAMYFCASIPGGGLYEQYFGPGTRLTVT.

The chain links TRBV7-8 to TRBJ2-5; D might be TRBD2 (5 bases). The J call may be in error: the DNA end matches TRBJ2-7 better. Germline values: CDR1 SGHVS, CDR2 FQNEAQ. The CDR3 contains 14 residues. The CDR3 region is CASSLPDGNYEQYF. In DNA form, the CDR3 reads TGTGCCAGCAGCCTTCCTGACGGGAACTACGAGCAGTACTTC.

DNA for the CDR3: TGCGCCAGCAGCTTGGGAGCGGACACTGAAGCTTTCTTT. It translates to CASSLGADTEAFF. The genes are TRBV5-1 and TRBJ1-1; D unresolved. Germline CDR1 is SGHRS and CDR2 is YFSETQ. Trimming pared 0 bases from V and 3 bases from J, leaving 6 bases between. There are 13 residues in the CDR3. Full variable domain (rest looked up from reference TRBV5-1 and TRBJ1-1): KAGVTQTPRYLIKTRGQQVTLSCSPISGHRSVSWYQQTPGQGLQFLFEYFSETQRNKGNFPGRFSGRQFSNSRSEMNVSTLELGDSALYLCASSLGADTEAFFGQGTRLTVV.

The chain carries TRBV11-2 and TRBJ1-2; D remains ambiguous. The CDR3 length is 17 residues. Germline-derived CDR1 and CDR2 are SGHAT and FQNNGV. Between the trimmed V and J ends, which lost 1 base and 2 bases, there was a span of 17 bases. Here the CDR3 reads CASSLGISRGSNYGYTF. In nucleotides, the CDR3 is TGTGCCAGCAGCTTAGGGATAAGTCGGGGTTCCAACTATGGCTACACCTTC. The variable domain in full, completed from reference TRBV11-2 and TRBJ1-2, reads EAGVAQSPRYKIIEKRQSVAFWCNPISGHATLYWYQQILGQGPKLLIQFQNNGVVDDSQLPKDRFSAERLKGVDSTLKIQPAKLEDSAVYLCASSLGISRGSNYGYTFGSGTRLTVV.

The chain carries TRBV2 and TRBJ1-1; D remains ambiguous. The ends were cut back, 3 bases at V and 7 bases at J, with 6 bases in the middle. CDR3 length: 11 residues. CDR1 is SNHLY and CDR2 is FYNNEI in the germline V gene. CDR3 amino acids: CASSDTGEAFF. DNA of the CDR3: TGTGCCAGCAGTGATACGGGTGAAGCTTTCTTT.

This clone was observed a handful of times. The J gene is TRBJ2-7, the V gene TRBV4-3; D possibly corresponds to TRBD2 (5 bases). CDR1 and CDR2 from the germline V gene are LGHNA and YSLEER. The CDR3 loop spans 15 amino acids. The V end was cut by 1 base, the J end by 1 base, with 11 bases between. CDR3 in amino acids: CASSQGAGGSYEQYF. The CDR3 DNA reads TGCGCCAGCAGCCAAGGGGCGGGTGGTTCCTACGAGCAGTACTTC.

The rearrangement joins TRBV6-4 to TRBJ2-2; a weak D match, TRBD1 (6 bases). The CDR3 runs to 15 residues. Germline CDR1 MRHNA, CDR2 SNTAGT. V was pared by 3 bases and J by 6 bases, with 14 bases between. CDR3 sequence reads: CASSEGRGKAGELFF. The CDR3 DNA reads TGTGCCAGCAGTGAAGGCAGGGGAAAGGCCGGGGAGCTGTTTTTT.

This clone was observed a handful of times. The chain has TRBV7-3 and TRBJ1-3; no clear D gene. The germline CDR1 and CDR2 sequences are SGHTA and FQGTGA. Trimming pared 3 bases from V and 0 bases from J, leaving 3 bases between. The CDR3 is 13 residues long. CDR3 region: CASSFNSGNTIYF. The CDR3, as DNA: TGTGCCAGCAGCTTCAACTCTGGAAACACCATATATTTT.

The CDR3 bases are TGTGCCAGCAGCTTAGGGGGCGCCAGTAATCAGCCCCAGCATTTT. Amino acid sequence: CASSLGGASNQPQHF. The chain links TRBV7-2 to TRBJ1-5, with D possibly being TRBD1 (5 bases). This CDR3 spans 15 amino acids. Looked up from germline, CDR1 is SGHTA and CDR2 is FQGNSA. The ends were cut back, 1 base at V and 4 bases at J, with 11 bases in the middle.

This clone came up a few times. The rearrangement joins TRBV6-5 to TRBJ1-1, with D tentatively TRBD1 (5 bases). The CDR3 spans 11 residues. V shed 5 bases and J shed 8 bases, with 9 bases lying between them. The germline gives CDR1 MNHEY, CDR2 SVGAGI. CDR3 residues: CASSVGGEAFF. The CDR3 DNA sequence: TGTGCCAGCAGTGTGGGGGGGGAAGCTTTCTTT.

V gene TRBV5-6 combines with J gene TRBJ2-7, with D uncertain. The CDR3 loop spans 13 amino acids. The ends were cut back, 0 bases at V and 3 bases at J, with 7 bases in the middle. Germline lookup yields CDR1 SGHDT and CDR2 YYEEEE. The CDR3 DNA follows: TGTGCCAGCAGCTTGGACAGCCACTACGAGCAGTACTTC. This sequence encodes CASSLDSHYEQYF. The complete variable domain, with remaining parts taken from reference TRBV5-6 and TRBJ2-7, reads DAGVTQSPTHLIKTRGQQVTLRCSPKSGHDTVSWYQQALGQGPQFIFQYYEEEERQRGNFPDRFSGHQFPNYSSELNVNALLLGDSALYLCASSLDSHYEQYFGPGTRLTVT.

V usage is TRBV5-6 and J usage is TRBJ1-1; D is perhaps TRBD1 (5 bases). CDR1 is SGHDT, CDR2 YYEEEE, per germline. V gave up 5 bases and J gave up 8 bases, with 10 bases separating them. The CDR3 sequence is 11 residues long. The CDR3 protein is CASSGGVEAFF. The CDR3, as DNA: TGTGCCAGCAGTGGGGGGGTGGAAGCTTTCTTT.